This TCR beta chain appears in the sequencing data of a study of blood T cell repertoires in COVID-19. About the research overall: Samples taken during acute and convalescent COVID-19 were collected in the United States, Italy and Spain. Sources were T cells, B-cell-depleted T cells, or PBMCs; the material itself was cDNA or gDNA.

Authors' data handling: Amplification of reference gene primers provided the estimated nucleated cell counts. The assay was immunoSEQ multiplex PCR, and TCRdb's table has in-frame clones only and misses some. The V and J calls and clone size are taken from that table; D and trimming were inferred from the DNA. Among 90,000 to 150,000 clones listed, roughly 80% were seen once. The CDR3 spans 14 residues. Germline V gives CDR1 SGHTA, CDR2 FQGNSA. The V gene lost 5 bases and the J gene lost 2 bases, with 10 bases spanning the gap. The sample was peripheral blood. The gene calls are TRBV7-2 and TRBJ1-3; D is uncertain. The receptor comes from a man aged 65-85 years with acute or convalescent COVID-19. The CDR3 region has the DNA TGTGCCAGCAGCCCCGGGTCTCCTGGAAACACCATATATTTT. It is translated as CASSPGSPGNTIYF.